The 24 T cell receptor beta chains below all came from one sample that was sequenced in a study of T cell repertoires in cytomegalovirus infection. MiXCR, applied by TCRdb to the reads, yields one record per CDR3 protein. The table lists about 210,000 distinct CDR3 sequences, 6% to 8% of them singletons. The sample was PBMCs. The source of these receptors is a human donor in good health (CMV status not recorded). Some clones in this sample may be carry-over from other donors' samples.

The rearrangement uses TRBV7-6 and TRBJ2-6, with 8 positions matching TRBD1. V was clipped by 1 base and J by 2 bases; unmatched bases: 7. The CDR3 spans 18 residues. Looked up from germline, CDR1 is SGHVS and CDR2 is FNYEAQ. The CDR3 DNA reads TGTGCCAGCAGCTTAGTTGGCAGGGGGCTCACTGGGGCCAACGTCCTGACTTTC. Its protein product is CASSLVGRGLTGANVLTF.

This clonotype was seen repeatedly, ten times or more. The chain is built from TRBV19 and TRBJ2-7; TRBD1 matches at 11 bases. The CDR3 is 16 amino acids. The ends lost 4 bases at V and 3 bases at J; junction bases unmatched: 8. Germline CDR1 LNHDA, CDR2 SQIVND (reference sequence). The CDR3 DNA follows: TGTGCCAGTAGTAAGAAGAAGGGGACAGGGGGCTACGAGCAGTACTTC. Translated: CASSKKKGTGGYEQYF.

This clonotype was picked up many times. CDR3 DNA: TGTGCCAGTAGTCGACTAGCGGGGGACGACACCGGGGAGCTGTTTTTT. This encodes CASSRLAGDDTGELFF. The chain is built from TRBV19 and TRBJ2-2; TRBD2 matches 12 bases. CDR3 size: 16 residues. Germline V gene data show CDR1 as LNHDA and CDR2 as SQIVND (reference sequence). The ends lost 5 bases at V and 3 bases at J; junction bases unmatched: 4.

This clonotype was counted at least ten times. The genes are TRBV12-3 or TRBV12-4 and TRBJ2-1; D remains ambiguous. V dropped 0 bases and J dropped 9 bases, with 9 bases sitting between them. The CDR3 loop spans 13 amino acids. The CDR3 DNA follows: TGTGCCAGCAGTTTAGCGGGTCTCGGTGAGCAGTTCTTC. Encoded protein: CASSLAGLGEQFF.

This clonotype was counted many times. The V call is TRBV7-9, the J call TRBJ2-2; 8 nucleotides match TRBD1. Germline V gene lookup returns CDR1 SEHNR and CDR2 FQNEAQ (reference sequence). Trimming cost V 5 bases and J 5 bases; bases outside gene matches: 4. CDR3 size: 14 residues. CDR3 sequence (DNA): TGTGCCAGCAGCCGACAGGGGATTACCGGGGAGCTGTTTTTT. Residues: CASSRQGITGELFF.

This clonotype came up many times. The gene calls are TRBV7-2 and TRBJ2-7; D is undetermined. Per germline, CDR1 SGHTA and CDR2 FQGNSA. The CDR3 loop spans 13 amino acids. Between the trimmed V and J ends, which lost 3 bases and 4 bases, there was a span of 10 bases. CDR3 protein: CASSFADQYEQYF. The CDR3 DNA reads TGTGCCAGCAGCTTCGCGGATCAATACGAGCAGTACTTC.

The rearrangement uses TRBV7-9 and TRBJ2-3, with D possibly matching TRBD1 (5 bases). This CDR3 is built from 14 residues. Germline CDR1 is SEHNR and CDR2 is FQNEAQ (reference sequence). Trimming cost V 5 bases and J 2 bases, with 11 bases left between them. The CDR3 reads CASSLAGNTDTQYF. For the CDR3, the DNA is TGTGCCAGCAGCCTTGCAGGGAACACAGATACGCAGTATTTT.

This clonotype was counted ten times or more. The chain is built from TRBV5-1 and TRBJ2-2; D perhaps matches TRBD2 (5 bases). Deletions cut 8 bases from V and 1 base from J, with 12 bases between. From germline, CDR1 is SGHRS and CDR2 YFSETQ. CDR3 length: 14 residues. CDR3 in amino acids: CASMDFLNTGELFF. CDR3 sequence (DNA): TGCGCCAGTATGGACTTTTTGAACACCGGGGAGCTGTTTTTT. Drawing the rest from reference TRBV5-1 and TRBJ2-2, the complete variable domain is KAGVTQTPRYLIKTRGQQVTLSCSPISGHRSVSWYQQTPGQGLQFLFEYFSETQRNKGNFPGRFSGRQFSNSRSEMNVSTLELGDSALYLCASMDFLNTGELFFGEGSRLTVL.

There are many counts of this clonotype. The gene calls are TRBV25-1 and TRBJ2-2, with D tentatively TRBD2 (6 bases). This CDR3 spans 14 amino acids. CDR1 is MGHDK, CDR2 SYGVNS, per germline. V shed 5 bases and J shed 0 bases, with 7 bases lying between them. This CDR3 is CASSWGANTGELFF. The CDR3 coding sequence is TGTGCCAGCAGTTGGGGGGCGAACACCGGGGAGCTGTTTTTT.

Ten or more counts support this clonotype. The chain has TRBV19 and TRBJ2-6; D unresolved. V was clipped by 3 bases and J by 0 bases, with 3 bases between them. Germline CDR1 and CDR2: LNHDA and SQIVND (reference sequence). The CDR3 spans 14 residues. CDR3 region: CASSINSGANVLTF. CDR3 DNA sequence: TGTGCCAGTAGTATTAACTCTGGGGCCAACGTCCTGACTTTC.

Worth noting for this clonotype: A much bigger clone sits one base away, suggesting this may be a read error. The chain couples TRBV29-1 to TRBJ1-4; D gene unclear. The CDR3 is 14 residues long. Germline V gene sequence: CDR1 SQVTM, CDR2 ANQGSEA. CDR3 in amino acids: CSVARTLGNEELFF. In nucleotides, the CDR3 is TGCAGCGTTGCGAGGACTCTTGGTAATGAAGAACTGTTTTTT.

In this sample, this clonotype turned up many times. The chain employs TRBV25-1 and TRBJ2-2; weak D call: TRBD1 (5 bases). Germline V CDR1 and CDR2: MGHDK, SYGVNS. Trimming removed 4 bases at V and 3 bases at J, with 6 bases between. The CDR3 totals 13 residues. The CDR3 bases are TGTGCCAGCAGTGGACAGCACACCGGGGAGCTGTTTTTT. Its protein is CASSGQHTGELFF.

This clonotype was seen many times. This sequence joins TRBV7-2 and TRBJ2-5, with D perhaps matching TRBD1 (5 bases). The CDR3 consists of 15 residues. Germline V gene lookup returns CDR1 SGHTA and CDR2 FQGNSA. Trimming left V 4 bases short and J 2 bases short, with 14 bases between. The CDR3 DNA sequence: TGTGCCAGCAGCTCCAGGGTTCCTGGACAAGAGACCCAGTACTTC. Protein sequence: CASSSRVPGQETQYF.

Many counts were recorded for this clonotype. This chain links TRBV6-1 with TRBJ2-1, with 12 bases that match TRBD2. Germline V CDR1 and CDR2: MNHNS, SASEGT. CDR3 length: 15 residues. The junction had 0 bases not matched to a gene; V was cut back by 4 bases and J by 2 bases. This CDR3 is CASSGTSGAYNEQFF. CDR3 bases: TGTGCCAGCAGTGGGACTAGCGGGGCCTACAATGAGCAGTTCTTC.

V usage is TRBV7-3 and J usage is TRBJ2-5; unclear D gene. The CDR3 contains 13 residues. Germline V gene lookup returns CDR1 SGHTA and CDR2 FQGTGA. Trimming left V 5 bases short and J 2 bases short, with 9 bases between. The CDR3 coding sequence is TGTGCCAGCAGCGCTTCCCGACAAGAGACCCAGTACTTC. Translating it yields CASSASRQETQYF.

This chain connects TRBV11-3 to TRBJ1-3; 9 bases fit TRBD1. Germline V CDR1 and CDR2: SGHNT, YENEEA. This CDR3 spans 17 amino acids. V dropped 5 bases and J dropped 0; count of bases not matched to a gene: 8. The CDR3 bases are TGTGCCAGCAGCAAGGGGACAGGGACGTTCTCTGGAAACACCATATATTTT. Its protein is CASSKGTGTFSGNTIYF.

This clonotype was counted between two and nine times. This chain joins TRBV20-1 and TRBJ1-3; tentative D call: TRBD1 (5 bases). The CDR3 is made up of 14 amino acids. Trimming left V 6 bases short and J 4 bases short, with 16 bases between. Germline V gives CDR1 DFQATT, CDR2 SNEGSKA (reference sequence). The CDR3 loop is CSATRDGPGNTIYF. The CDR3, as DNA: TGCAGTGCGACGCGGGACGGACCAGGAAACACCATATATTTT.

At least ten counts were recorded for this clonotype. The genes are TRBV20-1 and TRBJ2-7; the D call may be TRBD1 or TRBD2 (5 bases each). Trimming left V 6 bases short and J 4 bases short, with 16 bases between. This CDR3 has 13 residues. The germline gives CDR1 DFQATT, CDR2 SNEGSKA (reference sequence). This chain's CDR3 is CSAPGRFEYEQYF. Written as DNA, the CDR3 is TGCAGTGCCCCGGGACGTTTTGAATACGAGCAGTACTTC.

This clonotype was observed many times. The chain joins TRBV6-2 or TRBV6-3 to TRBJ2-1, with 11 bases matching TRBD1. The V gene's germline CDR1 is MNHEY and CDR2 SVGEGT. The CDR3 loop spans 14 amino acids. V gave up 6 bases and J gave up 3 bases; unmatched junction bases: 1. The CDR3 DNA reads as TGTGCCAGCAGGGGACAGGGGGGCTACAATGAGCAGTTCTTC. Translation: CASRGQGGYNEQFF.

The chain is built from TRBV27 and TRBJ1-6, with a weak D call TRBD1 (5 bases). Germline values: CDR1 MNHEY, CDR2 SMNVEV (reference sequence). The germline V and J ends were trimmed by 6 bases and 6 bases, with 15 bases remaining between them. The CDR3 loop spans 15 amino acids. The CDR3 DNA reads TGTGCCAGCAGACTCGGGGGGGTTGGTAATTCACCCCTCCACTTT. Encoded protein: CASRLGGVGNSPLHF.

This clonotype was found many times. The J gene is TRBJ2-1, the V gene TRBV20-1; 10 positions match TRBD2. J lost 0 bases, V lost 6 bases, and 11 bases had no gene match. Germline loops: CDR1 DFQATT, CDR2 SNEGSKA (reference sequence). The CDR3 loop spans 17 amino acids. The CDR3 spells CSAAVFLAGASYNEQFF. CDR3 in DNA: TGCAGTGCCGCCGTATTTCTAGCGGGGGCCTCCTACAATGAGCAGTTCTTC.

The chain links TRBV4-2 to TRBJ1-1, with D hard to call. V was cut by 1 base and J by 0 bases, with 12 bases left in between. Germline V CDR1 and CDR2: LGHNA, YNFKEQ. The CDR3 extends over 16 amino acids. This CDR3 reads CASSQGLIGMNTEAFF. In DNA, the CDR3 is TGTGCCAGCAGCCAAGGCCTTATTGGGATGAACACTGAAGCTTTCTTT.

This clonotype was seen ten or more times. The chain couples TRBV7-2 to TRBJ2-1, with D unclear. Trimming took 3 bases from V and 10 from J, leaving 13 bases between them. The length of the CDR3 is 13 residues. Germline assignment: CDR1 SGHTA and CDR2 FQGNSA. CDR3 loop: CASSLGRAKEQFF. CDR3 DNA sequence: TGTGCCAGCAGCTTGGGTAGGGCCAAGGAGCAGTTCTTC.

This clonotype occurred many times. The CDR3 region is CASSRAGTPNQPQHF. The CDR3 DNA follows: TGTGCCAGCAGTCGCGCGGGGACACCTAATCAGCCCCAGCATTTT. The chain couples TRBV5-6 to TRBJ1-5, with D tentatively TRBD1 (6 bases). Trimming stripped 5 bases from V and 4 bases from J, with 16 bases between. From germline, CDR1 is SGHDT and CDR2 YYEEEE. CDR3 length: 15 residues.